This T cell receptor (beta chain) emerged from a study of T-cell reconstitution after alpha-beta-depleted transplantation in children. Study-wide points: The authors attributed T-cell counts and diversity one year after transplant mostly to newly produced T cells.

A note on this clonotype: Its antigen is unknown.

Library preparation (for TCRbeta) was performed with unique molecular identifiers. TCRdb re-called the PCR reads through MiXCR, storing one row per CDR3 protein. In the table there are about 300,000 distinct CDR3 sequences, almost 8% of which are singletons. Trimming took 2 bases from V and 2 from J, leaving 13 bases between them. The CDR3 contains 15 residues. CDR1 and CDR2 (germline): LNHDA, SQIVND (reference sequence). The genes are TRBV19 and TRBJ2-7; D may be TRBD1 or TRBD2 (5 bases each). This TCR derives from a female patient aged 2 to 10 who had a stem cell transplant for Fanconi anemia, so the T cells may come from the graft donor. This material consisted of peripheral blood, taken 360 days after TCRalphabeta/CD19-depleted stem cell transplant. The CDR3 loop is CASSIRGPSPYEQYF. Written as DNA, the CDR3 is TGTGCCAGTAGTATAAGGGGACCTAGCCCCTACGAGCAGTACTTC. The variable domain in full, with the rest retrieved from reference TRBV19 and TRBJ2-7, is DGGITQSPKYLFRKEGQNVTLSCEQNLNHDAMYWYRQDPGQGLRLIYYSQIVNDFQKGDIAEGYSVSREKKESFPLTVTSAQKNPTAFYLCASSIRGPSPYEQYFGPGTRLTVT.